These 5 T cell receptor beta chains share one sample of origin, sequenced in a study of T cells in Graves' hyperthyroidism and ophthalmopathy. The TCR beta CDR3 regions underwent amplification using RNA transcripts as the source. Researchers ran a first-round RT-PCR on the TCR CDR3 using the HTBI primer set. TCRdb recomputed calls from the multiplex PCR reads with MiXCR, one row per CDR3 protein. Of 360,000 or so distinct CDR3 sequences listed, over 12% are singletons. Sequences were obtained from blood. These TCRs come from a woman in her fifties or sixties with Graves' ophthalmopathy.

This clonotype came up many times. The chain has TRBV11-2 and TRBJ2-7, with 8 bases aligning to TRBD2. The CDR3 length is 16 residues. With 6 bases clipped from V and 2 bases from J, the junction kept 12 bases outside the gene matches. Germline V gene data show CDR1 as SGHAT and CDR2 as FQNNGV. DNA of the CDR3: TGTGCCAGCAGTCCCTCCCCACTAGCGGACCCCTACGAGCAGTACTTC. It codes for CASSPSPLADPYEQYF.

This chain connects TRBV29-1 to TRBJ2-2; D is unclear. The CDR3 extends over 13 amino acids. Deletions cut 7 bases from V and 0 bases from J, with 9 bases between. Germline loops: CDR1 SQVTM, CDR2 ANQGSEA. CDR3 nucleotide sequence: TGCAGCGGTGGCCATTCGAACACCGGGGAGCTGTTTTTT. Its protein is CSGGHSNTGELFF.

This clonotype was seen ten or more times. The V and J genes are TRBV27 and TRBJ2-3; tentatively, D is TRBD1 (6 bases). Germline V gene lookup returns CDR1 MNHEY and CDR2 SMNVEV (reference sequence). This CDR3 is 15 amino acids long. Trimming removed 0 bases at V and 2 bases at J, with 9 bases between. CDR3 DNA: TGTGCCAGCAGTTTATCTACAGGGATCACAGATACGCAGTATTTT. Translation: CASSLSTGITDTQYF.

The V and J genes are TRBV20-1 and TRBJ2-3; the match to TRBD2 covers 10 bases. This CDR3 is built from 16 residues. After removal of 6 bases from V and 6 bases from J, the junction contained 15 bases not matched to a gene. Germline V lookup: CDR1 DFQATT, CDR2 SNEGSKA (reference sequence). The CDR3 region is CSAPPRDSGRSDTQYF. Written as DNA, the CDR3 is TGCAGTGCCCCCCCCCGGGATAGCGGGAGGTCGGATACGCAGTATTTT.

This rearrangement joins TRBV15 to TRBJ1-2; no clear D. Trimming left V 5 bases short and J 6 bases short, with 13 bases between. The length of the CDR3 is 13 residues. In germline, CDR1 is LNHNV, CDR2 YYDKDF (reference sequence). CDR3 protein: CATSGNPGDGYTF. In DNA form, the CDR3 reads TGTGCCACCAGCGGAAACCCGGGAGATGGCTACACCTTC.